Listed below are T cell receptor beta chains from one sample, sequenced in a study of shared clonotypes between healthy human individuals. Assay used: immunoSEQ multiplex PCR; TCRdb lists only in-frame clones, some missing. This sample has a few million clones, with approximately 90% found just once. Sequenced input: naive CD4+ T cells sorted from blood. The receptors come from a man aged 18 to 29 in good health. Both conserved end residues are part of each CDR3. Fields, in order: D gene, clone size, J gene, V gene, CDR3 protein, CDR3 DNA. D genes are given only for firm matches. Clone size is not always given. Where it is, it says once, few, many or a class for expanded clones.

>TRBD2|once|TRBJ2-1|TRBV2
CASSRGGTSGYNEQFF
TGTGCCAGCAGCCGGGGAGGGACTAGCGGTTACAATGAGCAGTTCTTC
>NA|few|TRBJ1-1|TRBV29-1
CSVKRTDTEAFF
TGCAGCGTTAAGAGGACAGATACTGAAGCTTTCTTT
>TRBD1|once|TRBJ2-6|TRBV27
CASSSGTGGAGANVLTF
TGTGCCAGCAGTTCGGGGACAGGGGGCGCTGGGGCCAACGTCCTGACTTTC
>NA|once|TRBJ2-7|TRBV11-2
CASSLEAGIAYEQYF
TGTGCCAGCAGCTTAGAGGCAGGGATCGCCTACGAGCAGTACTTC
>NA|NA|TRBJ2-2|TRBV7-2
CASSPAGRDTGELFF
TGTGCCAGCAGCCCGGCGGGGCGGGACACCGGGGAGCTGTTTTTT
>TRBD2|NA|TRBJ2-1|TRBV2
CATETSGSNNEQFF
TGTGCCACGGAGACTAGCGGGTCCAACAATGAGCAGTTCTTC
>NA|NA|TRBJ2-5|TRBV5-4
CASSLAVQETQYF
TGTGCCAGCAGCTTGGCAGTCCAAGAGACCCAGTACTTC
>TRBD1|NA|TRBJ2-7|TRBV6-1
CASSDGTGAYEQYF
TGTGCCAGCAGTGACGGGACAGGGGCATACGAGCAGTACTTC
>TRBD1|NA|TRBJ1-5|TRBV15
CATSPRREGAQPQHF
TGTGCCACCAGTCCCCGGCGGGAGGGGGCTCAGCCCCAGCATTTT
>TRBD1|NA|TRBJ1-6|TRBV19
CASSIDPRDRGNSPLHF
TGTGCCAGTAGTATAGATCCCCGGGACAGGGGAAATTCACCCCTCCACTTT